The 26 T cell receptor beta chains below all came from one sample that was sequenced in a study of T-cell reconstitution after alpha-beta-depleted transplantation in children. As it was prepared, the TCRbeta library received unique molecular identifiers. TCRdb reprocessed the PCR reads via MiXCR and lists one record per CDR3 protein. The table includes some 200,000 distinct CDR3 sequences, about 6.4% detected once. The sample consisted of PBMCs from the stem cell graft donor, taken from the stem cell graft. These receptors all come from a human donor who donated a stem cell graft to a child with Wiskott-Aldrich syndrome.

This clonotype turned up a few times. The V and J genes are TRBV11-2 and TRBJ2-7, with TRBD2 as a possible D gene (7 bases). Germline V gene lookup returns CDR1 SGHAT and CDR2 FQNNGV. Between the trimmed V and J ends, which lost 10 bases and 2 bases, there was a span of 30 bases. This CDR3 is 18 amino acids long. This CDR3 is CATQPNRRGGGAPYEQYF. The CDR3 region has the DNA TGTGCCACCCAGCCCAATCGGCGGGGTGGGGGGGCCCCCTACGAGCAGTACTTC.

This clonotype was recorded a few times. The V call is TRBV11-3, the J call TRBJ2-7; tentatively, D is TRBD2 (5 bases). Looked up from germline, CDR1 is SGHNT and CDR2 is YENEEA. V was shortened by 1 base and J by 9 bases, with 25 bases between the two germline ends. The CDR3 length is 17 residues. The CDR3 loop reads CASSLVVGGLSFLGQYF. The CDR3 nucleotides are TGTGCCAGCAGCTTAGTAGTCGGAGGACTTTCCTTTTTGGGGCAGTACTTC.

This clonotype has at least ten counts. CDR3 nucleotides: TGTGCCAGTCGCCTCAAAGGGCTACACCCTGAAGCTTTCTTT. Its translation: CASRLKGLHPEAFF. The chain carries TRBV6-5 and TRBJ1-1; D is unclear. CDR3 length: 14 amino acids. V was trimmed by 9 bases and J by 6 bases, leaving 20 bases between them. The V gene's germline CDR1 is MNHEY and CDR2 SVGAGI.

In this sample, this clonotype turned up a few times. CDR3 sequence (DNA): TGCGCCAGCAGCTTGGGAACCTGGACGGTCTCCTACGAGCAGTACTTC. This codes for CASSLGTWTVSYEQYF. This chain joins TRBV5-1 and TRBJ2-7; D is undetermined. The V end lost 0 bases, the J end lost 0 bases, and 13 bases lay between the germline ends. The CDR3 sequence is 16 residues long. CDR1 and CDR2 from the germline V gene are SGHRS and YFSETQ.

This rearrangement joins TRBV12-3 or TRBV12-4 to TRBJ2-7; 8 positions match TRBD1. J was trimmed by 0 bases and V by 0 bases; bases with no gene match: 7. The CDR3 runs to 17 residues. CDR3 bases: TGTGCCAGCAGTTTAGCGATCGGGACAGGTAGCTCCTACGAGCAGTACTTC. Protein product: CASSLAIGTGSSYEQYF.

This clonotype was observed a handful of times. The genes are TRBV29-1 and TRBJ2-5, with a weak D call TRBD1 (6 bases). The CDR3 runs 12 residues. Germline V gene sequence: CDR1 SQVTM, CDR2 ANQGSEA. V was shortened by 3 bases and J by 2 bases, with 7 bases between the two germline ends. The DNA of the CDR3 is TGCAGCGTTGAGGGACAACAAGAGACCCAGTACTTC. Amino acids: CSVEGQQETQYF. Full variable domain (outside the CDR3, taken from reference TRBV29-1 and TRBJ2-5): SAVISQKPSRDICQRGTSLTIQCQVDSQVTMMFWYRQQPGQSLTLIATANQGSEATYESGFVIDKFPISRPNLTFSTLTVSNMSPEDSSIYLCSVEGQQETQYFGPGTRLLVL.

The rearrangement uses TRBV7-8 and TRBJ2-2, with 7 bases that match TRBD1. CDR3 length: 16 amino acids. CDR1 is SGHVS, CDR2 FQNEAQ, per germline. The J segment lost 2 bases and the V segment lost 5 bases, leaving 8 bases of the junction unmatched. CDR3 sequence (DNA): TGTGCCAGCAGCCCCCGGCGAGGGGGCAACACCGGGGAGCTGTTTTTT. The encoded protein is CASSPRRGGNTGELFF.

This clonotype was seen many times. The chain couples TRBV6-5 to TRBJ1-2; D uncertain. Trimming took 8 bases from V and 4 from J, leaving 11 bases between them. The germline V gene encodes CDR1 MNHEY and CDR2 SVGAGI. This CDR3 has 12 amino acids. CDR3 in amino acids: CASSAPSYGYTF. CDR3 sequence (DNA): TGTGCCAGCTCAGCTCCCTCCTATGGCTACACCTTC.

This clonotype was found many times. The chain links TRBV7-2 to TRBJ1-3; D uncertain. CDR1 is SGHTA, CDR2 FQGNSA, per germline. The CDR3 loop spans 16 amino acids. With 2 bases removed from V and 0 bases from J, the gap between germline ends came to 11 bases. The DNA for the CDR3 is TGTGCCAGCAGCTTAACTATCGCCGGCTCTGGAAACACCATATATTTT. Protein sequence: CASSLTIAGSGNTIYF. Full variable domain (outside the CDR3, taken from reference TRBV7-2 and TRBJ1-3): GAGVSQSPSNKVTEKGKDVELRCDPISGHTALYWYRQSLGQGLEFLIYFQGNSAPDKSGLPSDRFSAERTGGSVSTLTIQRTQQEDSAVYLCASSLTIAGSGNTIYFGEGSWLTVV.

The rearrangement uses TRBV5-1 and TRBJ1-2; D gene ambiguous. Germline V gene data show CDR1 as SGHRS and CDR2 as YFSETQ. The V end was cut by 1 base, the J end by 3 bases, with 10 bases between. CDR3 length equals 14 residues. This CDR3 is CASSLTSVYYGYTF. The CDR3 region has the DNA TGCGCCAGCAGCTTGACATCTGTGTACTATGGCTACACCTTC.

Concerning this clonotype: A much larger clone differs by one base, so this may be a read error. The chain is built from TRBV5-1 and TRBJ2-1; D may be TRBD2 (6 bases). The CDR3 has 18 residues. CDR1 is SGHRS and CDR2 is YFSETQ in the germline V gene. The DNA for the CDR3 is TGCGCCAGCAGCTTACCGAGGGACTGGAAAAGCTCCTGCAATGAGCAGTTCTTC. Its translation: CASSLPRDWKSSCNEQFF.

This clonotype was counted only a few times. The chain joins TRBV5-5 to TRBJ2-7, with D unresolved. V gave up 2 bases and J gave up 5 bases, with 8 bases separating them. The CDR3 extends over 12 amino acids. CDR1 is SGHKS and CDR2 is YYEKEE in the germline V gene (reference sequence). In DNA, the CDR3 is TGTGCCAGCAGCTTACCGTCCAACGAGCAGTACTTC. It encodes CASSLPSNEQYF. Looking up the rest from reference TRBV5-5 and TRBJ2-7 gives the full variable domain: DAGVTQSPTHLIKTRGQQVTLRCSPISGHKSVSWYQQVLGQGPQFIFQYYEKEERGRGNFPDRFSARQFPNYSSELNVNALLLGDSALYLCASSLPSNEQYFGPGTRLTVT.

This clonotype has ten or more counts. This chain uses TRBV20-1 with TRBJ2-3; TRBD2 matches 8 bases. CDR3 size: 14 residues. J gave up 4 bases and V 4 bases, and 7 bases lay outside the gene matches. Germline assignment: CDR1 DFQATT and CDR2 SNEGSKA (reference sequence). CDR3 loop: CSATGGTVADTQYF. CDR3 coding DNA: TGCAGTGCTACGGGGGGGACTGTTGCAGATACGCAGTATTTT.

The chain links TRBV5-5 to TRBJ2-5, with D perhaps assigned TRBD1 or TRBD2 (5 bases each). The CDR3 extends over 15 amino acids. V shed 2 bases and J shed 3 bases, with 14 bases lying between them. In germline, CDR1 is SGHKS, CDR2 YYEKEE (reference sequence). The DNA for the CDR3 is TGTGCCAGCAGCTTCGTCCTTAGGGGAGAAGAGACCCAGTACTTC. Protein sequence: CASSFVLRGEETQYF.

This clonotype was detected ten times or more. The chain joins TRBV20-1 to TRBJ1-1; a weak D match, TRBD1 (5 bases). Between the trimmed V and J ends, which lost 0 bases and 1 base, there was a span of 12 bases. The CDR3 spans 15 residues. The V gene's germline CDR1 is DFQATT and CDR2 SNEGSKA (reference sequence). The CDR3 DNA sequence: TGCAGTGCTAGAGATGTAGTACAGGCGAACACTGAAGCTTTCTTT. Its translation is CSARDVVQANTEAFF.

This clonotype was counted only a few times. The J gene is TRBJ1-1, the V gene TRBV12-3 or TRBV12-4; no firm D call. V was pared by 5 bases and J by 0 bases, with 7 bases between. The CDR3 is 13 amino acids. The CDR3 DNA sequence: TGTGCCAGCAGTCCTCATCTGAACACTGAAGCTTTCTTT. Translation gives CASSPHLNTEAFF.

This clonotype was recorded many times. The chain couples TRBV20-1 to TRBJ2-2; 8 bases line up with TRBD2. Germline V lookup: CDR1 DFQATT, CDR2 SNEGSKA (reference sequence). This CDR3 has 17 residues. J was trimmed by 4 bases and V by 1 base; bases with no gene match: 11. The CDR3 region has the DNA TGCAGTGCTAGAGCCCCTTGGACGGGAGGGCCCACCGGGGAGCTGTTTTTT. This codes for CSARAPWTGGPTGELFF.

This clonotype was recorded many times. The rearrangement uses TRBV10-2 and TRBJ1-5; the match to TRBD1 covers 11 bases. J lost 7 bases, V lost 5 bases, and 7 bases had no gene match. The CDR3 consists of 15 residues. Germline V gene sequence: CDR1 WSHSY, CDR2 SAAADI. CDR3 loop: CASSHGTGGVQPQHF. The CDR3 DNA is TGCGCCAGCAGTCATGGGACAGGGGGGGTACAGCCCCAGCATTTT.

In DNA form, the CDR3 reads TGCGCCAGCAGCTATGGCTTGAGCGGGACAGACATAAGCGAGCAGTACTTC. Its protein product is CASSYGLSGTDISEQYF. The rearrangement uses TRBV5-1 and TRBJ2-7, with D perhaps matching TRBD1 or TRBD2 (7 bases each). This CDR3 has 17 amino acids. Per the germline V gene, CDR1 is SGHRS and CDR2 is YFSETQ. Trimming pared 3 bases from V and 6 bases from J, leaving 25 bases between.

Many counts were recorded for this clonotype. The chain is built from TRBV10-3 and TRBJ2-7; the D gene is possibly TRBD1 (6 bases). The CDR3 runs 14 residues. Trimming took 4 bases from V and 2 from J, leaving 12 bases between them. The germline V gene has CDR1 ENHRY and CDR2 SYGVKD. CDR3 in DNA: TGTGCCATCAGTGTCTCGGACAGCCCCTACGAGCAGTACTTC. Protein sequence: CAISVSDSPYEQYF.

This clonotype has just a few counts. At one end, the junction sequence differs from germline, possibly due to a read error. The chain carries TRBV20-1 and TRBJ2-7; TRBD2 matches at 8 bases. CDR1 is DFQATT, CDR2 SNEGSKA, per germline (reference sequence). This CDR3 region has 19 residues. In DNA form, the CDR3 reads TGCTGTGCTAGAGATAGCCTAGCGGGCCGTTCTACTGTCTCCTACGAGCAGTACTTC. This encodes CCARDSLAGRSTVSYEQYF.

Ten or more counts support this clonotype. V gene TRBV6-1 combines with J gene TRBJ1-1, with D possibly matching TRBD1 (5 bases). CDR3 length: 13 amino acids. Per germline, CDR1 MNHNS and CDR2 SASEGT. V was clipped by 1 base and J by 8 bases, with 11 bases between them. The CDR3 spells CASSEVGVGEAFF. CDR3 bases: TGTGCCAGCAGTGAAGTAGGGGTAGGGGAAGCTTTCTTT.

This clonotype was picked up a small number of times. V is TRBV5-1 and J is TRBJ1-4; D remains ambiguous. The CDR3 extends over 15 amino acids. Trimming pared 0 bases from V and 1 base from J, leaving 7 bases between. The germline V gene encodes CDR1 SGHRS and CDR2 YFSETQ. The CDR3 region is CASSLGTITNEKLFF. Here the CDR3 DNA reads TGCGCCAGCAGCTTGGGGACGATAACTAATGAAAAACTGTTTTTT.

As DNA, the CDR3 is TGTGCCAGCAGTTTAGCGCGGTCGCCCCAGCATTTT. It is translated as CASSLARSPQHF. This chain connects TRBV12-3 or TRBV12-4 to TRBJ1-5; D not certain. V was pared by 0 bases and J by 9 bases, with 6 bases between. This CDR3 region has 12 residues.

This clonotype was picked up many times. The rearrangement uses TRBV9 and TRBJ1-2, with 8 bases lining up with TRBD1. Losses at the gene ends were 4 bases for V and 3 bases for J; bases not matched to a gene: 20. The CDR3 contains 19 residues. Per the germline V gene, CDR1 is SGDLS and CDR2 is YYNGEE. The CDR3, as DNA: TGTGCCAGCAGCTACGGCCCTAATAACGACAGGGGAGGCTACTATGGCTACACCTTC. As protein: CASSYGPNNDRGGYYGYTF.

This clonotype was picked up many times. The V and J genes are TRBV29-1 and TRBJ2-7, with 10 positions matching TRBD1. This CDR3 spans 13 amino acids. CDR1 is SQVTM, CDR2 ANQGSEA, per germline. The junction had 4 bases not matched to a gene; V was cut back by 4 bases and J by 4 bases. The chain's CDR3 is CSVGGQGQYEQYF. In DNA, the CDR3 is TGCAGCGTTGGGGGACAGGGGCAATACGAGCAGTACTTC.